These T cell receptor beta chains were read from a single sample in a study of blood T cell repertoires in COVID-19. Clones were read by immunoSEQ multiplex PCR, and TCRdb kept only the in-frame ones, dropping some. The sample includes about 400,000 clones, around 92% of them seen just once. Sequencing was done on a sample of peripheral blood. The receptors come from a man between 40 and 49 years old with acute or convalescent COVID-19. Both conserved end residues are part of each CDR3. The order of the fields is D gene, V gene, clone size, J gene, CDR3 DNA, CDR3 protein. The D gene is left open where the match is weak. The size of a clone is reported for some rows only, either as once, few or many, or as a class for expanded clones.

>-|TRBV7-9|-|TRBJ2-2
TGTGCCAGCAGCTTCGATAGCTGGACTCGCACCGGGGAGCTGTTTTTT
CASSFDSWTRTGELFF
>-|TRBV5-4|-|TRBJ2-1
TGTGCCAGCAGCTGGGTAGGGGTCGAGCAGTTCTTC
CASSWVGVEQFF
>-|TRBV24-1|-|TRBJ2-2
TGTGCCACCAGTCGCGCAGGGGTTATCACCGGGGAGCTGTTTTTT
CATSRAGVITGELFF
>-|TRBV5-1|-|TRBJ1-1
TGCGCCAGCAGCTTGGCGTTTAGTACTGAAGCTTTCTTT
CASSLAFSTEAFF
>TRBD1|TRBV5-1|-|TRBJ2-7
TGCGCCAGCAGCGCTCTCGCGACAGGGGCCTACGAGCAGTACTTC
CASSALATGAYEQYF
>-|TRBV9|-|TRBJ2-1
TGTGCCAGCAGCGTAGTAACTAGTTTCAATGAGCAGTTCTTC
CASSVVTSFNEQFF
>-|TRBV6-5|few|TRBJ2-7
TGTGCCAGCAGTTACTCCTCGCGGGGCTCCTACGAGCAGTACTTC
CASSYSSRGSYEQYF
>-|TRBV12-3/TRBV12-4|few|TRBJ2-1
TGTGCCAGCTTGGCTCCTCCATACAATGAGCAGTTCTTC
CASLAPPYNEQFF
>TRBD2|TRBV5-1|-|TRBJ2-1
TGCGCCAGCAGCTTGGGACTAGCGGGGGGGCCGTATGAGCAGTTCTTC
CASSLGLAGGPYEQFF
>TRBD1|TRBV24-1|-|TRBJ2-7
TGTGCCACCAGTGACCCGACGGACAGGGGCTACGAGCAGTACTTC
CATSDPTDRGYEQYF
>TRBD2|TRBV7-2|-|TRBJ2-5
TGTGCCAGCAGCCGTAGCGGGAGAGAGACCCAGTACTTC
CASSRSGRETQYF
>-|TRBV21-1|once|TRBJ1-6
TGTGCCAGCAGCAAAGCGTTGGCTAATTCAGTGGGACAACCAACTTACTATAATTCACCCCTCCACTTT
CASSKALANSVGQPTYYNSPLHF
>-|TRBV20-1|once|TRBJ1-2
TGCAGTGCTAGTCGGGTCGGCGATGGCTACACCTTC
CSASRVGDGYTF
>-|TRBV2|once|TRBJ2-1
TGTGCCAGCAGTGATCGGCTAGTCTCGAGGGCTGGGCCGGATGAGCAGTTCTTC
CASSDRLVSRAGPDEQFF
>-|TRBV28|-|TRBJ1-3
TGTGCCAGCATTCAAGGTGGGAGCTCTGGAAACACCATATATTTT
CASIQGGSSGNTIYF
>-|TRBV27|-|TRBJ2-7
TGTGCCAGCAGTTTAAGGGGCTCTGCGAACGAGCAGTACTTC
CASSLRGSANEQYF
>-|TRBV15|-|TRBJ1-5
TGTGCCACCAGCAGAGGTCAGGGCCGCAATCAGCCCCAGCATTTT
CATSRGQGRNQPQHF
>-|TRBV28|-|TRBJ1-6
TGTGCCAGCAATGACAACCCGCTGGGTTCACCCCTCCACTTT
CASNDNPLGSPLHF
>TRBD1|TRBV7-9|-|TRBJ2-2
TGTGCCAGCAGCTTAGGACAGGGGGCAACTGGGGAGCTGTTTTTT
CASSLGQGATGELFF
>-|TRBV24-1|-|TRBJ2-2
TGTGCCATTAGGGGGGGGTCAGGGCAGAACACCGGGGAGCTGTTTTTT
CAIRGGSGQNTGELFF
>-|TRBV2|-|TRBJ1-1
TGTGCCAGCAGACCAGAAACCATGAACACTGAAGCTTTCTTT
CASRPETMNTEAFF
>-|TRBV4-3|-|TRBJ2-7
TGCGCCAGCAGCCAAGATTGGGCTGTAACCTACGAGCAGTACTTC
CASSQDWAVTYEQYF
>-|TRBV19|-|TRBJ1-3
TGTGCCAGTAGTTCAGGCCGCCGGACAGAGTCAACCGTCTCTGGAAACACCATATATTTT
CASSSGRRTESTVSGNTIYF
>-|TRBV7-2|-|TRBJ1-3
TGTGCCAGCAGCTCGGGACTGAACTCTGGAAACACCATATATTTT
CASSSGLNSGNTIYF
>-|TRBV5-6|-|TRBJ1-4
TGTGCCAGCAGCTGGGGACATTCGGATGAAAAACTGTTTTTT
CASSWGHSDEKLFF
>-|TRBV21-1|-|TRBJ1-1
TGTGCCAGCCAGGACATAGGATCGAACACTGAAGCTTTCTTT
CASQDIGSNTEAFF
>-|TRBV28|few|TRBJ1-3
TGTGCCAGCAGAAAGCGGGGCAGGACCTCCAAACTCTCTGGAAACACCATATATTTT
CASRKRGRTSKLSGNTIYF
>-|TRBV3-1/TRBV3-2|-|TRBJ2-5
TGTGCCAGCAGCCAAGACTTTCAAGAGACCCAGTACTTC
CASSQDFQETQYF
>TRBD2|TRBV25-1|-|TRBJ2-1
TGTGCCAGCAGTGAATCGAGACTAGCGGTCCCCTCCTACAATGAGCAGTTCTTC
CASSESRLAVPSYNEQFF
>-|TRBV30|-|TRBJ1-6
TGTGCCTGGAGTAGTAGGCAGGATTCACCCCTCCACTTT
CAWSSRQDSPLHF
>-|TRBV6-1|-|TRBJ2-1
TGTGCCAGCAGTGAGTACCGGGGAGACAATGAGCAGTTCTTC
CASSEYRGDNEQFF
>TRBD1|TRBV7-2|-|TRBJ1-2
TGTGCCAGCAGCAACCGACAGGGGATTAACTATGGCTACACCTTC
CASSNRQGINYGYTF
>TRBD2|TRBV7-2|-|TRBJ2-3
TGTGCCAGCAGCGATAGCGGGGTTATAGATACGCAGTATTTT
CASSDSGVIDTQYF
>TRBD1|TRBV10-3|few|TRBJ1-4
TGTGCCATCAGTGACCCGACAGGGGATGACGAAAAACTGTTTTTT
CAISDPTGDDEKLFF
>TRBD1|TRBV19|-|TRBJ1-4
TGTGCCAGCAGGGACAGGGGGACTGCAACTAATGAAAAACTGTTTTTT
CASRDRGTATNEKLFF
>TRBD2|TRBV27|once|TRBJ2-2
TGTGCCAGCAGTTTCTCCGGGACTAGCGGGAGGTTATCCGGGGAGCTGTTTTTT
CASSFSGTSGRLSGELFF